This paragraph reports one T cell receptor (beta chain). The antigen remains undetermined. The CDR3 extends over 17 amino acids. Per the germline V gene, CDR1 is MNHEY and CDR2 is SVGEGT. V shed 0 bases, J shed 4 bases, and the junction held 6 bases outside the gene matches. Scientists made TCR beta libraries using quantitative 5'-RACE with molecular barcodes. TCRdb recomputed calls from the 5' RACE reads with MiXCR, one row per CDR3 protein. The sample holds just under 350,000 distinct CDR3 sequences; roughly 14% are singletons and the top ten take roughly 1.1%. This sample stems from a study of CD8 T cells in ankylosing spondylitis. Study-level results: Reportedly, significant enrichment of disease-linked clones occurred in matched ankylosing spondylitis synovial fluid.

Material for sequencing was blood, either unsorted or a sorted T cell fraction (not recorded which). This sequence originates from a male donor with ankylosing spondylitis or in good health (not recorded which). This chain uses TRBV6-2 or TRBV6-3 with TRBJ1-2; 12 nucleotides match TRBD1. The CDR3 spells CASSYSPRDRGLYGYTF. In DNA, the CDR3 is TGTGCCAGCAGTTACTCCCCCCGGGACAGGGGGCTCTATGGCTACACCTTC.